This T cell receptor beta chain was documented in a study of blood T cell repertoires in COVID-19. Study at large: The United States, Italy and Spain were the sources of the acute and convalescent COVID-19 samples. Sources were T cells, B-cell-depleted T cells, or PBMCs; the material itself was cDNA or gDNA.

How the authors handled the data: Reference gene primer amplification in the assay estimated nucleated cell counts. Profiled with immunoSEQ multiplex PCR; TCRdb holds only in-frame clones, not every one. The V and J calls and the clone size are those of that table, but D and trimming were determined from the DNA. The repertoire holds about 180,000 clones, with over 60% as singletons. Looked up from germline, CDR1 is SNHLY and CDR2 is FYNNEI. Between the trimmed V and J ends, which lost 6 bases and 4 bases, there was a span of 13 bases. This CDR3 is 14 amino acids long. This TCR came from a woman aged 70-85 years with acute or convalescent COVID-19. The chain joins TRBV2 to TRBJ1-3; the D gene is possibly TRBD1 (5 bases). Input material: peripheral blood. CDR3: CASSVGVSGNTIYF. Written as DNA, the CDR3 is TGTGCCAGCAGCGTAGGGGTTTCAGGAAACACCATATATTTT.